A selection of T cell receptor beta chains follows, all from one sample in a study of T cells in Graves' hyperthyroidism and ophthalmopathy. TCRdb recomputed calls from the multiplex PCR reads with MiXCR, one row per CDR3 protein. The sample records approximately 300,000 distinct CDR3 sequences, over 15% being singletons. The sequencing input was blood. The receptors stem from a woman aged 55-69 years with Graves' ophthalmopathy. The CDR3 runs from the conserved cysteine through the conserved F or W. The order of the fields is V gene, J gene, D gene, clone size, CDR3 DNA, CDR3 protein. The D gene is left open where the match is weak. Size values are once, few and many counts, or a class for expanded clones, and some rows have none.

>TRBV20-1|TRBJ1-1|NA|NA
TGCAGTGCTAATTCGATTACGGGCACTGAAGCTTTCTTT
CSANSITGTEAFF
>TRBV4-2|TRBJ2-5|TRBD2|few
TGTGCCAGCAGCCCAGGGACTAGCGGGGGCCAAGAGACCCAGTACTTC
CASSPGTSGGQETQYF
>TRBV19|TRBJ2-2|NA|NA
TGTGCCAGTAGTGCCTTGTACGACAACACCGGGGAGCTGTTTTTT
CASSALYDNTGELFF
>TRBV3-1|TRBJ2-1|TRBD1|many
TGTGCCAGCAGCCAGGGACAGGGAATTTATGAGCAGTTCTTC
CASSQGQGIYEQFF
>TRBV5-1|TRBJ1-4|NA|many
TGCGCCAGCAGCGAAGCATTGAGGGAAAAACTGTTTTTT
CASSEALREKLFF
>TRBV6-2/TRBV6-3|TRBJ2-5|TRBD1|NA
TGTGCCACCCTGACAGGGCGCTTTGAAGAGACCCAGTACTTC
CATLTGRFEETQYF
>TRBV29-1|TRBJ1-3|NA|many
TGCAGCGCCGGAGGGGGAGGTGGAAACACCATATATTTT
CSAGGGGGNTIYF
>TRBV28|TRBJ1-5|TRBD1|many
TGTGCCAGCAGTTTACAAGGGGGCCATCAGCCCCAGCATTTT
CASSLQGGHQPQHF
>TRBV19|TRBJ2-1|TRBD2|few
TGTGCCAGTAGTATACGGGAGGGGCCCAATGAGCAGTTCTTC
CASSIREGPNEQFF
>TRBV20-1|TRBJ2-2|NA|few
TGCAGTGCTAGAGATGGCCCTGGGAGGTTTTTT
CSARDGPGRFF
>TRBV7-3|TRBJ2-7|TRBD1|many
TGTGCCAGCAGCGCCCACCCGGGACAGGGTTACCACGAGCAGTACTTC
CASSAHPGQGYHEQYF
>TRBV6-2/TRBV6-3|TRBJ2-5|TRBD1|NA
TGTGCCAGCAGTACCCGGGGGACAGGGACAGAGACCCAGTACTTC
CASSTRGTGTETQYF
>TRBV27|TRBJ2-1|NA|many
TGTGCCAGCAGGGCGGCGGGACACCCTCTTTACAATGAGCAGTTCTTC
CASRAAGHPLYNEQFF
>TRBV6-1|TRBJ1-2|NA|many
TGTGCCAGCAGGTCTCAGGCAGCCTATGGCTACACCTTC
CASRSQAAYGYTF
>TRBV6-5|TRBJ2-3|NA|many
TGTGCCAGCAGTTACTCGTTAAGGGATACGCAGTATTTT
CASSYSLRDTQYF
>TRBV10-3|TRBJ1-2|NA|many
TGTGCCATCAGTAACCCCGAAGGGAAAAGGGGCTACACCTTC
CAISNPEGKRGYTF
>TRBV18|TRBJ2-2|NA|few
TGTGCCAGCTCAGAGATCCGGGCCTCGAACACCGGGGAGCTGTTTTTT
CASSEIRASNTGELFF
>TRBV16|TRBJ1-2|NA|many
TGTGCCAGCAGCCAAGCAGGGTTAACCTATGGCTACACCTTC
CASSQAGLTYGYTF
>TRBV5-1|TRBJ1-1|NA|NA
TGCGCCAGCAGCTTAACAAAGGGGCTGGAAGCTTTCTTT
CASSLTKGLEAFF
>TRBV14|TRBJ2-7|NA|few
TGTGCCAGCAGCCAATTGCAACAGAGCGAGCAGTACTTC
CASSQLQQSEQYF
>TRBV15|TRBJ2-5|NA|few
TGTGCCACCAGCAGATCAAAGGAAGAGACCCAGTACTTC
CATSRSKEETQYF
>TRBV7-2|TRBJ1-1|NA|many
TGTGCCAGCAGCTTCACATGGGGGAGTGGGGCTTTCTTT
CASSFTWGSGAFF
>TRBV7-2|TRBJ2-3|TRBD1|many
TGTGCCAGCAGCGATCGACAGGGGGCCGGCACAGATACGCAGTATTTT
CASSDRQGAGTDTQYF
>TRBV2|TRBJ1-2|NA|NA
TGTGCCAGCACCCCTGAAGTTAGAACCTATGGCTACACCTTC
CASTPEVRTYGYTF
>TRBV19|TRBJ2-1|NA|NA
TGTGCCAGTAGTGGGGGACGGTCGGCCTACAATGAGCAGTTCTTC
CASSGGRSAYNEQFF
>TRBV12-3/TRBV12-4|TRBJ1-1|NA|few
TGTGCCAGCAGTGGTCCGGGAGGTCCGAACACTGAAGCTTTCTTT
CASSGPGGPNTEAFF
>TRBV5-1|TRBJ2-2|NA|NA
TGCGCCAGCAGCTTAGACACCGCGAACACCGGGGAGCTGTTTTTT
CASSLDTANTGELFF
>TRBV6-5|TRBJ2-2|TRBD1|NA
TGTGTCAGCAGTTCCTCCCTACGGGGACAGGAGGTGGAGAAACTGTTTTTT
CVSSSSLRGQEVEKLFF
>TRBV20-1|TRBJ1-4|TRBD1|few
TGCAGTGCTAGGGTCTTGGGACAGGGGTTAACGGCTAATGAAAAACTGTTTTTT
CSARVLGQGLTANEKLFF